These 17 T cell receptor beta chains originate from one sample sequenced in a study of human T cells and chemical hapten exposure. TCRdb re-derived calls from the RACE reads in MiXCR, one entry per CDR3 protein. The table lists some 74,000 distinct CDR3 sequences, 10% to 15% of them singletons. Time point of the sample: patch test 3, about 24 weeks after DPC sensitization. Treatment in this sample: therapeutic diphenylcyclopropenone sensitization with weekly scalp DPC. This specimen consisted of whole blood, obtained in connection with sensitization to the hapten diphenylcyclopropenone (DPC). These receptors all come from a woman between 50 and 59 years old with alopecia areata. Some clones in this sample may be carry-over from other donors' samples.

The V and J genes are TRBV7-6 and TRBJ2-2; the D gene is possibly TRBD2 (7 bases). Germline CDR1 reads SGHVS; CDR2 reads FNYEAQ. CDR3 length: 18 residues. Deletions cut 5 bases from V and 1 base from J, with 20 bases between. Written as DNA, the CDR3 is TGTGCCAGCAGCGTTTGGGGGGGACAAACCCTGAACACCGGGGAGCTGTTTTTT. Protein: CASSVWGGQTLNTGELFF. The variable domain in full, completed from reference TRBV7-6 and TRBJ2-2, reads GAGVSQSPRYKVTKRGQDVALRCDPISGHVSLYWYRQALGQGPEFLTYFNYEAQQDKSGLPNDRFSAERPEGSISTLTIQRTEQRDSAMYRCASSVWGGQTLNTGELFFGEGSRLTVL.

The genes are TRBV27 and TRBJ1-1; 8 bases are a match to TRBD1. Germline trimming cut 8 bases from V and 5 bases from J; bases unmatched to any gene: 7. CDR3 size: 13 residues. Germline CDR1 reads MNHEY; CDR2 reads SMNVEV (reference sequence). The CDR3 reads CASADRGRTEAFF. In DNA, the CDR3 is TGTGCCAGCGCCGACAGGGGACGGACTGAAGCTTTCTTT.

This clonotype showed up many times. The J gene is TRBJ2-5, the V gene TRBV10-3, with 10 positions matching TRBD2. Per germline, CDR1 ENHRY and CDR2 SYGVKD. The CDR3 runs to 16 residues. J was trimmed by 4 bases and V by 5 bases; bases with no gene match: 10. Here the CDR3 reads CAISPTSGILAETQYF. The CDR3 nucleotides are TGTGCCATCAGTCCAACTAGCGGGATCTTAGCAGAGACCCAGTACTTC.

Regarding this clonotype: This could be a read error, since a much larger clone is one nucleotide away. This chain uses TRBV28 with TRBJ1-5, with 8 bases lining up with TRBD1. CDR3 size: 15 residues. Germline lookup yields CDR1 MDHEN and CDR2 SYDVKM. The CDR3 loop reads CVSSLGTGSNQPQHF. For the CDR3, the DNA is TGTGTCAGCAGTTTAGGGACAGGTAGCAATCAGCCCCAGCATTTT.

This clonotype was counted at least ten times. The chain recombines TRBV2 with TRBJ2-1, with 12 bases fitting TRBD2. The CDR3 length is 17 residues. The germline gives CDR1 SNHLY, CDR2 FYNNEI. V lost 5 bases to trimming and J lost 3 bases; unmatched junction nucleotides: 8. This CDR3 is CASSPRTSGIFYNEQFF. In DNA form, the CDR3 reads TGTGCCAGCAGTCCTAGGACTAGCGGGATATTCTACAATGAGCAGTTCTTC.

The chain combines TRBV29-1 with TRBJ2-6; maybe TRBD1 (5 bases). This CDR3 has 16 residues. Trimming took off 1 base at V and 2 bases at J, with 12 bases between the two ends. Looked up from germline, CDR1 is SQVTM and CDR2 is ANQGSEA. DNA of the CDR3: TGCAGCGTTGAAGCGAAAGGGGTCGCTGGGGCCAACGTCCTGACTTTC. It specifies CSVEAKGVAGANVLTF.

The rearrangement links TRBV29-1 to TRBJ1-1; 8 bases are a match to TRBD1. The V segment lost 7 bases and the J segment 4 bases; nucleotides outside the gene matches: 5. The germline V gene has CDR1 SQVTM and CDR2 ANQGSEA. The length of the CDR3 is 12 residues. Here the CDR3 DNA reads TGCAGCGCCAGGGGGCTAGCCACTGAAGCTTTCTTT. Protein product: CSARGLATEAFF.

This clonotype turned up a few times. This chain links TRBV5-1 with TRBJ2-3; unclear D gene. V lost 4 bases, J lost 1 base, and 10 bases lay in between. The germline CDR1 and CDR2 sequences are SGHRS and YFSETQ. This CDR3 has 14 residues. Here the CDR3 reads CASSLDVRTDTQYF. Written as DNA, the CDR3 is TGCGCCAGCAGCCTGGACGTGCGCACAGATACGCAGTATTTT.

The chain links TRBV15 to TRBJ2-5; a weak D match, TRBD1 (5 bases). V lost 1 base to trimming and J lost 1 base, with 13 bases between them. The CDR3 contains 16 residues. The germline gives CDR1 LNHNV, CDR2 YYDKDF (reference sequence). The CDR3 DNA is TGTGCCACCAGCAGAGGAGAACAGGCGACCCAAGAGACCCAGTACTTC. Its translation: CATSRGEQATQETQYF.

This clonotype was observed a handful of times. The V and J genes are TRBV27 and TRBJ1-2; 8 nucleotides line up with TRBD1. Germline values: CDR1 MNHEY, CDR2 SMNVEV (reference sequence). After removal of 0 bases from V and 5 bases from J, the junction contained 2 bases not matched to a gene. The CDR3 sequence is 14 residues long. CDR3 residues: CASSLSTGVYGYTF. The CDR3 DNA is TGTGCCAGCAGTTTATCGACAGGGGTTTATGGCTACACCTTC.

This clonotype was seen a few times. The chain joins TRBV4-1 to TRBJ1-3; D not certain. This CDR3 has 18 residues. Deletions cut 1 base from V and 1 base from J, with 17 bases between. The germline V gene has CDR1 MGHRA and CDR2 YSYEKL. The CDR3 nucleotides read TGCGCCAGCAGCCAAGTGGGTCCCCTCTCGGGTTCTGGAAACACCATATATTTT. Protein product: CASSQVGPLSGSGNTIYF.

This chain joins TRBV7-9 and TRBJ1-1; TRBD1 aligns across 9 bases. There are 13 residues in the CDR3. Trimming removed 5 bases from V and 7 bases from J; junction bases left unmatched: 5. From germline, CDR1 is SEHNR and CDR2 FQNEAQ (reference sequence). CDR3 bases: TGTGCCAGCAGCATGGGGACAGGGCGTGAAGCTTTCTTT. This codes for CASSMGTGREAFF.

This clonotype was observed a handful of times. The CDR3 nucleotides are TGTGCCAGCAGCTTTATGGGCGACACCGGGGAGCTGTTTTTT. Its translation is CASSFMGDTGELFF. The rearrangement links TRBV5-6 to TRBJ2-2; D is undetermined. Trimming took 2 bases from V and 3 from J, leaving 8 bases between them. The CDR3 consists of 14 residues. Germline-derived CDR1 and CDR2 are SGHDT and YYEEEE.

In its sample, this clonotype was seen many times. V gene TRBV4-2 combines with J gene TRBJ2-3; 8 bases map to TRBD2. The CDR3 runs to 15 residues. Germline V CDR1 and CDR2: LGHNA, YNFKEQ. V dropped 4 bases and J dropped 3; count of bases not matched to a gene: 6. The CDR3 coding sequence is TGTGCCAGCAGCCGGGAACCTAGCGGGACAGATACGCAGTATTTT. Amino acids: CASSREPSGTDTQYF.

The CDR3: CASSEEASGITDTQYF. CDR3 nucleotides: TGTGCCAGCAGTGAAGAGGCTAGCGGGATCACAGATACGCAGTATTTT. The chain recombines TRBV2 with TRBJ2-3; 9 nucleotides align to TRBD2. CDR3 length: 16 amino acids. Germline V lookup: CDR1 SNHLY, CDR2 FYNNEI. The junction had 4 bases not matched to a gene; V was cut back by 1 base and J by 2 bases.

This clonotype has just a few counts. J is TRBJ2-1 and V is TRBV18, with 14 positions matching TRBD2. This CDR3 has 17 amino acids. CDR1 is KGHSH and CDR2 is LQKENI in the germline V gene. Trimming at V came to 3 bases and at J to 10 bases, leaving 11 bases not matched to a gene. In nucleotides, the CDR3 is TGTGCCAGCTCACCCGGGACTAGCGGGAGAAGGAGTGGAGAGCAGTTCTTC. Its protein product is CASSPGTSGRRSGEQFF. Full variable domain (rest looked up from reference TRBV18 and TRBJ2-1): NAGVMQNPRHLVRRRGQEARLRCSPMKGHSHVYWYRQLPEEGLKFMVYLQKENIIDESGMPKERFSAEFPKEGPSILRIQQVVRGDSAAYFCASSPGTSGRRSGEQFFGPGTRLTVL.

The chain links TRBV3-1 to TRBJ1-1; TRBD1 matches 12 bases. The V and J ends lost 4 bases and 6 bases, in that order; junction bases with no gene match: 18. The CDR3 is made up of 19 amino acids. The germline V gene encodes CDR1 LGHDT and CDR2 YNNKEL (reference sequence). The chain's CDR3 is CASSPLFGTGGLVNPEAFF. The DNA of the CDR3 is TGTGCCAGCAGCCCCCTTTTCGGGACAGGGGGCCTAGTTAACCCTGAAGCTTTCTTT.